The source of this TCR beta chain is a study of T cell changes during pregnancy in multiple sclerosis. The CDR3 is 11 residues long. Germline loops: CDR1 MNHNY, CDR2 SVGAGI (reference sequence). Remarks on this clone: One end of the junction varies from germline; a read error may be responsible.

Using immunoSEQ multiplex PCR, the repertoire was profiled, and TCRdb retains in-frame clones only, with some absent. This table has fewer than 85,000 clones, roughly 92% appearing once. The material sequenced was peripheral blood, taken in the third trimester of pregnancy. The gene calls are TRBV6-6 and TRBJ2-2; D not resolved. The TCR sequence derives from a female donor in good health, enrolled as a control in a pregnancy study. The CDR3 bases are TGTGCCATCAGTGAGGTCGGGGAGCTGTTTTTT. Its translation is CAISEVGELFF.